This T cell receptor beta chain was identified during a study of shared clonotypes between healthy human individuals. Overall study context: Donors, aged 18 to 49, were a couple of women and three men. A donor's plate count was three for CD4 naive and three for CD4 memory; CD8 naive had two and CD8 memory one.

Each replicate PCR on the sorted subsets used approximately 200 ng DNA (roughly 30,000 T cell genomes). Assay used: immunoSEQ multiplex PCR; TCRdb lists only in-frame clones, some missing. The table lists around 2,000,000 clones, about 95% of them singletons, with around 1% in the top ten. V lost 0 bases, J lost 5 bases, and 12 bases lay in between. This CDR3 is 14 amino acids long. Germline CDR1 is SGDLS and CDR2 is YYNGEE. The naive CD8 subset, CD45RO-negative cells positively selected for CCR7, excluded terminally differentiated effector memory CD45RA+ cells. The receptor was derived from a young man in good health. Source material: naive CD8+ T cells sorted from blood. V usage is TRBV9 and J usage is TRBJ2-7, with D possibly matching TRBD2 (5 bases). The CDR3, as DNA: TGTGCCAGCAGCGTAGGCCCCATAGCGCACGAGCAGTACTTC. Its protein is CASSVGPIAHEQYF.